This T cell receptor (beta chain) was documented in a study of blood T cell repertoires in COVID-19. From germline, CDR1 is SGHRS and CDR2 YFSETQ. CDR3 length: 18 residues. V lost 4 bases and J lost 4; bases outside the gene matches: 19. The assay was immunoSEQ multiplex PCR, and TCRdb's table has in-frame clones only and misses some. The sample consists of hundreds of thousands of clones, approximately 79% of them appearing once. This chain uses TRBV5-1 with TRBJ2-7; 8 bases line up with TRBD1. This receptor was identified in a middle-aged woman with active or convalescent COVID-19. Sequenced input: peripheral blood. CDR3 DNA sequence: TGCGCCAGCAGCCCCAGGGGGCTAGGGGGCCCTACTAGGTACGAGCAGTACTTC. This encodes CASSPRGLGGPTRYEQYF.